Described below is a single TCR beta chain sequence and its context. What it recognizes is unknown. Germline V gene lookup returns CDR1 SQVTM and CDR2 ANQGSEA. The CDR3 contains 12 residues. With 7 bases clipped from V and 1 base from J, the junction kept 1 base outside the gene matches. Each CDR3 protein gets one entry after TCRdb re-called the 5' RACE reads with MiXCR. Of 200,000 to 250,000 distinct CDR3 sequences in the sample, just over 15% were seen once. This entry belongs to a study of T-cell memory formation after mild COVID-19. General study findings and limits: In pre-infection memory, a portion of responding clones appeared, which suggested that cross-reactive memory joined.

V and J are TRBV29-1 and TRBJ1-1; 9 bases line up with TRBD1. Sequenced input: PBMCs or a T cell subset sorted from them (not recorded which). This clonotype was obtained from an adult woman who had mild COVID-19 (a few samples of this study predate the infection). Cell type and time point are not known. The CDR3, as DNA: TGCAGCGGGGACAGGGCGAACACTGAAGCTTTCTTT. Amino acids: CSGDRANTEAFF.